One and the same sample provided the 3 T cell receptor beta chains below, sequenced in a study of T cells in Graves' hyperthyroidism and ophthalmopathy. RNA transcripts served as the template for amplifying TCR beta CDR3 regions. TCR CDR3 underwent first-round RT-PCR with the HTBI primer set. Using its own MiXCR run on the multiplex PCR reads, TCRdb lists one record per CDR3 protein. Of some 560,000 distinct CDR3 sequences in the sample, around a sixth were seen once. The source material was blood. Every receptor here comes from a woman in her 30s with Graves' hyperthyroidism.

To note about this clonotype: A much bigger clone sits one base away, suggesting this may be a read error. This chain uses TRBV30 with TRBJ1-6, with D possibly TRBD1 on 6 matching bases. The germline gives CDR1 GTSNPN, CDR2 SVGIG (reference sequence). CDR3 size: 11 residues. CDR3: CVWSVRQDLHF. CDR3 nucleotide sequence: TGTGTCTGGAGTGTACGACAGGACCTCCACTTT.

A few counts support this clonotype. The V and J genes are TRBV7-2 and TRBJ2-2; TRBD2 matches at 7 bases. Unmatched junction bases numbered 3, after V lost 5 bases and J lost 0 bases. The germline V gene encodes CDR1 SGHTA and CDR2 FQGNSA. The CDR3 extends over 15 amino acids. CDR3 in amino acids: CASSRDYANTGELFF. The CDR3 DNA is TGTGCCAGCAGCCGGGACTACGCGAACACCGGGGAGCTGTTTTTT.

In DNA form, the CDR3 reads TGTGCCACCAGCAACCGGGACAGGAGCTACGAGCAGTACTTC. Its protein product is CATSNRDRSYEQYF. The V call is TRBV15, the J call TRBJ2-7; 8 bases fit TRBD1. Per germline, CDR1 LNHNV and CDR2 YYDKDF (reference sequence). Trimming took 4 bases from V and 3 from J; bases not matched to a gene: 5. This CDR3 is 14 amino acids long.